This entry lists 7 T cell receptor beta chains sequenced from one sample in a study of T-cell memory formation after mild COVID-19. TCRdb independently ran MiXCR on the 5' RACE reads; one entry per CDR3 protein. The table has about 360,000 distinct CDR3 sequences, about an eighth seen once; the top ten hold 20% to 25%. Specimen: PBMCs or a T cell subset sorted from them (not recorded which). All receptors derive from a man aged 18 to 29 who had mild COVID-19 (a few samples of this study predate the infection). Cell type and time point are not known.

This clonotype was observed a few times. The CDR3 is CASSRGQANEKLFF. CDR3 in DNA: TGTGCCAGCAGCCGGGGACAGGCCAACGAAAAACTGTTTTTT. The genes are TRBV6-2 or TRBV6-3 and TRBJ1-4, with 8 bases fitting TRBD1. The CDR3 loop spans 14 amino acids. Germline assignment: CDR1 MNHEY and CDR2 SVGEGT. With V trimmed by 6 bases and J by 8 bases, 8 bases remained unmatched.

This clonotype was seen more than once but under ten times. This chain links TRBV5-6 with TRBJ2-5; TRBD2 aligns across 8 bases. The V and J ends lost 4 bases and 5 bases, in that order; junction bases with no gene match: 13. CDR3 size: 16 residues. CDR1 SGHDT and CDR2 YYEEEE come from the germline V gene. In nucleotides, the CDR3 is TGTGCCAGCAGCCCGATGTTAGCGGGGCCAAGGGAGACCCAGTACTTC. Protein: CASSPMLAGPRETQYF.

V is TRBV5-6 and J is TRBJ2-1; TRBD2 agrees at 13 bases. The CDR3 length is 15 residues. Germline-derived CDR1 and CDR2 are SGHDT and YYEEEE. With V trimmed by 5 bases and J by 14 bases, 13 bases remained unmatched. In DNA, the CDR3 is TGTGCCAGCAGATCTCCGGGACTAGCGGGGAAAGGGGAGTTCTTC. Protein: CASRSPGLAGKGEFF.

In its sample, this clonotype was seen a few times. CDR3 in amino acids: CASSLGAALMNTEAFF. In nucleotides, the CDR3 is TGTGCCAGCAGCTTAGGGGCAGCACTTATGAACACTGAAGCTTTCTTT. V gene TRBV7-8 combines with J gene TRBJ1-1; D is undetermined. Germline CDR1 is SGHVS and CDR2 is FQNEAQ. The CDR3 is 16 residues long. V was trimmed by 1 base and J by 0 bases, leaving 12 bases between them.

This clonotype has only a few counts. CDR3 residues: CASSYRLGTTYEQYV. As DNA, the CDR3 is TGTGCCAGCAGTTACCGGTTAGGGACTACCTACGAGCAGTACGTC. This chain joins TRBV6-5 and TRBJ2-7, with 7 bases aligning to TRBD2. Germline V CDR1 and CDR2: MNHEY, SVGAGI. Germline trimming cut 2 bases from V and 2 bases from J; bases unmatched to any gene: 6. The CDR3 runs 15 residues.

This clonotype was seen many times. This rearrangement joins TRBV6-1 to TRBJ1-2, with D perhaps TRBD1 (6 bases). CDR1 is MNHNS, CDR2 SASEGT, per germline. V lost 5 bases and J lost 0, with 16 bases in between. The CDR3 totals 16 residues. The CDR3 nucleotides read TGTGCCAGCAGTCGAAGTGGGCAGGGGACTAACTATGGCTACACCTTC. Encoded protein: CASSRSGQGTNYGYTF.

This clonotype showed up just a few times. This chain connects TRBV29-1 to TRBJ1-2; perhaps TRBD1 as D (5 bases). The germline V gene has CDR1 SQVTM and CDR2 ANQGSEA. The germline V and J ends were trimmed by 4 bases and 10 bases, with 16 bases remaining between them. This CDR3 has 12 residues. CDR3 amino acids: CSVAAGTGAYTF. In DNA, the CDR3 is TGCAGCGTTGCTGCGGGGACGGGTGCCTACACCTTC.